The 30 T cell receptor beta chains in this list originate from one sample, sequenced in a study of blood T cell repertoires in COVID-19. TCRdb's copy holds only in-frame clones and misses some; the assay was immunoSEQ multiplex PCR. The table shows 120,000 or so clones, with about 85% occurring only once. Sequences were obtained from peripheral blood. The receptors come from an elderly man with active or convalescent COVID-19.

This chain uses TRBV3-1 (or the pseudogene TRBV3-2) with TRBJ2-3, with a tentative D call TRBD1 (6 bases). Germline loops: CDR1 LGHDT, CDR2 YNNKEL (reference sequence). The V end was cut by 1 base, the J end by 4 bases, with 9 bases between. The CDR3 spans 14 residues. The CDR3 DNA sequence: TGTGCCAGCAGCCAAGCAGGGACACCAGATACGCAGTATTTT. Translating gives CASSQAGTPDTQYF.

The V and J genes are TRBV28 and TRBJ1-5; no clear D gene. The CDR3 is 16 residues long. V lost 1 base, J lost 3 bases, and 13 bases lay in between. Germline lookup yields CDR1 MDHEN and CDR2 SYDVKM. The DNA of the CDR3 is TGTGCCAGCAGTTTATTGGTCAGGATTCCCAATCAGCCCCAGCATTTT. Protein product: CASSLLVRIPNQPQHF.

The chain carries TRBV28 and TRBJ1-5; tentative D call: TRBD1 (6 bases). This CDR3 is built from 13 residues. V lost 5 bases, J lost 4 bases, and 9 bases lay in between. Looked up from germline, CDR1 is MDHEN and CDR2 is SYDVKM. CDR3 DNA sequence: TGTGCCAGCAGTCGAGACAGGAATCAGCCCCAGCATTTT. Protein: CASSRDRNQPQHF.

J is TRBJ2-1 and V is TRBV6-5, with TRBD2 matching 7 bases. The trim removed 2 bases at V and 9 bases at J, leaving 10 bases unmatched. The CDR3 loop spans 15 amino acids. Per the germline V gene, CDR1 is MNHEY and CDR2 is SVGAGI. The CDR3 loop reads CASSYRAGVPGEQFF. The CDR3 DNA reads TGTGCCAGCAGTTACCGGGCGGGAGTCCCGGGTGAGCAGTTCTTC.

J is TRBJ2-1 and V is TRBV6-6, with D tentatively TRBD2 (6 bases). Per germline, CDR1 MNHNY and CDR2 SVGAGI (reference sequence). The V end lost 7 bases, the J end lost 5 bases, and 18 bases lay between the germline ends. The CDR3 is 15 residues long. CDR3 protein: CASIPQAGRDNEQFF. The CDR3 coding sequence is TGTGCCAGCATCCCCCAGGCGGGGCGGGACAATGAGCAGTTCTTC.

CDR3: CASSLEGFYGYTF. Written as DNA, the CDR3 is TGTGCCAGCAGTTTAGAGGGTTTCTATGGCTACACCTTC. V and J are TRBV27 and TRBJ1-2, with unresolved D. The V gene lost 2 bases and the J gene lost 4 bases, with 8 bases spanning the gap. CDR1 and CDR2 (germline): MNHEY, SMNVEV (reference sequence). The CDR3 contains 13 residues.

CDR3 region: CASSSGLAEETQYF. CDR3 DNA: TGTGCCAGCAGCTCGGGACTAGCGGAAGAGACCCAGTACTTC. This chain links TRBV5-4 with TRBJ2-5, with TRBD2 identical over 11 bases. The CDR3 loop spans 14 amino acids. Germline CDR1 SGHNT, CDR2 YYREEE (reference sequence). Trimming took 3 bases from V and 3 from J; bases not matched to a gene: 1.

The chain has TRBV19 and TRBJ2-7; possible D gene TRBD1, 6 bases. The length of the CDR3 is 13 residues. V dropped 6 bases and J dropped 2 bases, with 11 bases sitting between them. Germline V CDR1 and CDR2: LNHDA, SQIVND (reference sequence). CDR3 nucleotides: TGTGCCAGTAGGGCAGGGGCCACCTACGAGCAGTACTTC. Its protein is CASRAGATYEQYF. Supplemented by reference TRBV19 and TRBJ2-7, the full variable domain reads DGGITQSPKYLFRKEGQNVTLSCEQNLNHDAMYWYRQDPGQGLRLIYYSQIVNDFQKGDIAEGYSVSREKKESFPLTVTSAQKNPTAFYLCASRAGATYEQYFGPGTRLTVT.

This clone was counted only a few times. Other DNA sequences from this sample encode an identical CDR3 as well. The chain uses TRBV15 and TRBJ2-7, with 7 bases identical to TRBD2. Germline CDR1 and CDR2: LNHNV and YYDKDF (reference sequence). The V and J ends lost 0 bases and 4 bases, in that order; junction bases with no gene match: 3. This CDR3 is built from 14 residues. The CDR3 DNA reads TGTGCCACCAGCAGAGATCGCGGGGGTTACGAGCAGTACTTC. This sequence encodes CATSRDRGGYEQYF.

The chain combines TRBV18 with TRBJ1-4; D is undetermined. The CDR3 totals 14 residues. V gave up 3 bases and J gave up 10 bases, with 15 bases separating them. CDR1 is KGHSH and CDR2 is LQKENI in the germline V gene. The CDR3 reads CASSPPQSSRKLFF. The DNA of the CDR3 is TGTGCCAGCTCACCGCCCCAATCATCGCGAAAACTGTTTTTT.

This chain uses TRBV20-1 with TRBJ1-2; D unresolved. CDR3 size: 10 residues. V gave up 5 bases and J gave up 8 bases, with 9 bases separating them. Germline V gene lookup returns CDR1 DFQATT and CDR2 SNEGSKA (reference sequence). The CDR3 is CSAVHTGYTF. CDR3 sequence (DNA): TGCAGTGCTGTACACACGGGCTACACCTTC.

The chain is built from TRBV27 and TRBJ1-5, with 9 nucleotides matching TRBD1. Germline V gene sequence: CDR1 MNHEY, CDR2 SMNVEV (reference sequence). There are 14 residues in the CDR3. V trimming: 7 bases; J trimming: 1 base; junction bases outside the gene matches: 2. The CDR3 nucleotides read TGTGCCAGCAAACAGGGGGCGAGCAATCAGCCCCAGCATTTT. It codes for CASKQGASNQPQHF.

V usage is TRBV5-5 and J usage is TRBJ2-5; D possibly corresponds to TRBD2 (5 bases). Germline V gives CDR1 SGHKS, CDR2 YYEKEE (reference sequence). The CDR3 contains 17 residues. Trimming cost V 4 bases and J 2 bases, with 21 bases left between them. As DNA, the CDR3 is TGTGCCAGCAGCGGATCGGTAGTGCGAGGGTTTCAAGAGACCCAGTACTTC. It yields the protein CASSGSVVRGFQETQYF.

The chain's CDR3 is CACPSGRVAQETQYF. The CDR3 bases are TGTGCCTGCCCTAGCGGGAGGGTCGCCCAAGAGACCCAGTACTTC. This chain links TRBV7-9 with TRBJ2-5, with 12 positions matching TRBD2. V gave up 11 bases and J gave up 1 base; unmatched junction bases: 8. Germline V gives CDR1 SEHNR, CDR2 FQNEAQ (reference sequence). This CDR3 is built from 15 residues.

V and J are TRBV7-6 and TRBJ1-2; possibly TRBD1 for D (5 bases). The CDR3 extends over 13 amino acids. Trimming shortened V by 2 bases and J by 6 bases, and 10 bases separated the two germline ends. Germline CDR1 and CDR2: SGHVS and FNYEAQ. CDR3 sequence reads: CASSLRGEDGYTF. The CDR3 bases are TGTGCCAGCAGCTTAAGAGGGGAGGATGGCTACACCTTC.

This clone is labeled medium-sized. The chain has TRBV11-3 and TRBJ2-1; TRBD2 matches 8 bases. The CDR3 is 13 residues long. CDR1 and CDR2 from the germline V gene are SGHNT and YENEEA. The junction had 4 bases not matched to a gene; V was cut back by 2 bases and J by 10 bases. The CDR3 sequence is CASSLNLAGEQFF. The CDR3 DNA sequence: TGTGCCAGCAGCTTAAACTTAGCGGGAGAGCAGTTCTTC.

CDR3 coding DNA: TGTGCCAGCAGCAAAGCGCCGGGGTCGGGGGGGGCCTGCTCCTACAATGAGCAGTTCTTC. Translation: CASSKAPGSGGACSYNEQFF. The rearrangement joins TRBV21-1 to TRBJ2-1; the DNA was not used to check the table's D call, TRBD2. TRBV21-1 is designated a pseudogene. This CDR3 has 20 residues.

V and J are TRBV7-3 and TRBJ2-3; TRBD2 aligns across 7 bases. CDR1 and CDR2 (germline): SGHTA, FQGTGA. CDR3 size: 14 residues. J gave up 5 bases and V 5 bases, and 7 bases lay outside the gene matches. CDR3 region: CASSPSAGRDTQYF. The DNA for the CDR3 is TGTGCCAGCAGCCCATCAGCGGGAAGAGATACGCAGTATTTT.

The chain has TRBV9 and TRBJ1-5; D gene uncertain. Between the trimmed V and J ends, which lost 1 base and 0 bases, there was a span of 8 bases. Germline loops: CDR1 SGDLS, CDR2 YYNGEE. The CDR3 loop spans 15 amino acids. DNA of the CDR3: TGTGCCAGCAGCGTAACCGCGGATAGCAATCAGCCCCAGCATTTT. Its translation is CASSVTADSNQPQHF. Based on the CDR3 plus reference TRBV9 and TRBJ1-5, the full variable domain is DSGVTQTPKHLITATGQRVTLRCSPRSGDLSVYWYQQSLDQGLQFLIQYYNGEERAKGNILERFSAQQFPDLHSELNLSSLELGDSALYFCASSVTADSNQPQHFGDGTRLSIL.

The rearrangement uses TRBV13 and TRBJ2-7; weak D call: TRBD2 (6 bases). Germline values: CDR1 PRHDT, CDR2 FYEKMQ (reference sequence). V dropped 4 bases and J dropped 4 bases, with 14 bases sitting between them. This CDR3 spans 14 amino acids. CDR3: CASSSSTGTYEQYF. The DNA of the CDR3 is TGTGCCAGCAGCTCCTCCACCGGGACTTACGAGCAGTACTTC.

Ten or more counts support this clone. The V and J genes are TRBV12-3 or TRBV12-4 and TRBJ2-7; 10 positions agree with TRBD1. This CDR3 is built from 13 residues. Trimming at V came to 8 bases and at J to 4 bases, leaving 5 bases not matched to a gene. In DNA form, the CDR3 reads TGTGCCAGCTCATGGACAGGGGGTTACGAGCAGTACTTC. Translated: CASSWTGGYEQYF.

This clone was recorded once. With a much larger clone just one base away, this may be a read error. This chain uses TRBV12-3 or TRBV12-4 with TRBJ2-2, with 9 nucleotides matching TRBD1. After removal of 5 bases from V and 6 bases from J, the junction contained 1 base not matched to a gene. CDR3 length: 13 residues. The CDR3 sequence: CASSRTGAGELFF. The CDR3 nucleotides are TGTGCCAGCAGTCGGACAGGGGCCGGGGAGCTGTTTTTT.

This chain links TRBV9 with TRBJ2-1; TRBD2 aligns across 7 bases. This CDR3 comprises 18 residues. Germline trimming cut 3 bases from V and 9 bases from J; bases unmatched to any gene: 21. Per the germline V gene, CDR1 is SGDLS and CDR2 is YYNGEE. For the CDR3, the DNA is TGTGCCAGCAGCGCAACGACCTCCGGGTTAGCGGGTAGGGGTGAGCAGTTCTTC. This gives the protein CASSATTSGLAGRGEQFF. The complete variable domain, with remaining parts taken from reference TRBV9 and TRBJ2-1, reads DSGVTQTPKHLITATGQRVTLRCSPRSGDLSVYWYQQSLDQGLQFLIQYYNGEERAKGNILERFSAQQFPDLHSELNLSSLELGDSALYFCASSATTSGLAGRGEQFFGPGTRLTVL.

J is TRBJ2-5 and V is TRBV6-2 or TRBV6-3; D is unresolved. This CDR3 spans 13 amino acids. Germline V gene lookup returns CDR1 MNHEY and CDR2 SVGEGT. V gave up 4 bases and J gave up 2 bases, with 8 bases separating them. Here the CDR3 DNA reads TGTGCCAGCAGTTTTGGGCTACAAGAGACCCAGTACTTC. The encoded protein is CASSFGLQETQYF.

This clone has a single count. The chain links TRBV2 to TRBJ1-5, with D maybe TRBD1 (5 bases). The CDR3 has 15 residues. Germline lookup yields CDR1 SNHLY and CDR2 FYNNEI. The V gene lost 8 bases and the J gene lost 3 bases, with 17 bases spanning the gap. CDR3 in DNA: TGTGCCAGCTGTATCGACCAAGGGGTCAATCAGCCCCAGCATTTT. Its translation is CASCIDQGVNQPQHF.

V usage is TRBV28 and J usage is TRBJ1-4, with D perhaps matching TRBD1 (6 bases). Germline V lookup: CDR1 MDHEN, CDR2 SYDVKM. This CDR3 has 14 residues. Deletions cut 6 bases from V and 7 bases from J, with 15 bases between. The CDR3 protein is CASSLGGAAEKLFF. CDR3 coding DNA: TGTGCCAGCAGCCTCGGGGGGGCCGCTGAAAAACTGTTTTTT.

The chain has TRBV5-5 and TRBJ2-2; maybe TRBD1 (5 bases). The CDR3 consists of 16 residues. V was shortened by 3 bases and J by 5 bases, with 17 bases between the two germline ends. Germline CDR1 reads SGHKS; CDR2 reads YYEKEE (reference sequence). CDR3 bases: TGTGCCAGCAGCTCTCCAAGGCAGGGAAAAACCGGGGAGCTGTTTTTT. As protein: CASSSPRQGKTGELFF. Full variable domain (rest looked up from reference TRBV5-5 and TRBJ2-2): DAGVTQSPTHLIKTRGQQVTLRCSPISGHKSVSWYQQVLGQGPQFIFQYYEKEERGRGNFPDRFSARQFPNYSSELNVNALLLGDSALYLCASSSPRQGKTGELFFGEGSRLTVL.

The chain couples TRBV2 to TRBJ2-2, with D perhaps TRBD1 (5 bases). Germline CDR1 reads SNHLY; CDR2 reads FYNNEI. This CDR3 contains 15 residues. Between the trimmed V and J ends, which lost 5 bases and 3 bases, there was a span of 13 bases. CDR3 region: CASSPRTQYTGELFF. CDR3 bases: TGTGCCAGCAGTCCCCGGACACAATACACCGGGGAGCTGTTTTTT.

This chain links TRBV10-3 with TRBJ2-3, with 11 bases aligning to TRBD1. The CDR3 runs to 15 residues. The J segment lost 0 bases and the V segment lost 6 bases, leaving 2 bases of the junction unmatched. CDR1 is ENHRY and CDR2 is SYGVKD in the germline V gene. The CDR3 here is CAISGQGASTDTQYF. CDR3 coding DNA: TGTGCCATCAGCGGACAGGGGGCGAGCACAGATACGCAGTATTTT.

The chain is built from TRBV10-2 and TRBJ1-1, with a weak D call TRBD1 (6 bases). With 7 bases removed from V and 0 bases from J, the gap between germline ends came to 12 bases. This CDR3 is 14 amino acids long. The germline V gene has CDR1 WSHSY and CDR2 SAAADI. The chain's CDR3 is CASTRGGLNTEAFF. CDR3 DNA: TGCGCCAGCACCAGAGGGGGATTGAACACTGAAGCTTTCTTT.